The source of this T cell receptor (beta chain) is a study of blood T cell repertoires in COVID-19. For the study at large: Italy, Spain and the United States were the sources of the convalescent and acute COVID-19 samples. PBMCs, B-cell-depleted T cells, or T cells provided the cDNA or gDNA that made up the material.

Original analysis: Estimates of nucleated cell counts were drawn from the amplification of reference gene primers. Only in-frame clones appear in the TCRdb table, and some are missing; sequencing was by immunoSEQ multiplex PCR. V, J and clone size are those of that table, while D and trimming were read from the DNA. The table lists about 18,000 clones, around 85% of them singletons. By its share, this clone is medium-sized. The source of this sequence is a man aged 35-49 years with active or convalescent COVID-19. Input material: peripheral blood.

The CDR3: CASSLGGTGGAFF. The CDR3 bases are TGTGCCAGCAGCCTCGGAGGGACGGGAGGAGCTTTCTTT. This chain connects TRBV7-3 to TRBJ1-1, with D possibly matching TRBD1 (5 bases). The V and J ends lost 5 bases and 10 bases respectively, with 17 bases between them. Germline V gene lookup returns CDR1 SGHTA and CDR2 FQGTGA. The CDR3 runs to 13 residues.